The present T cell receptor beta chain was sequenced within a study of T cell responses to AZD1222 COVID-19 vaccine. Notes on the study in general: Repertoire collection took place solely once the T cell response had peaked. Seropositive at baseline were only a handful of AZD1222 recipients. Clonal diversity may have been underestimated in mostly white British donors.

V gave up 2 bases and J gave up 3 bases, with 9 bases separating them. Germline-derived CDR1 and CDR2 are MGHRA and YSYEKL. The CDR3 is 14 residues long. As concerns this clone: Its antigen is currently unknown.

The protocol was immunoSEQ multiplex PCR, while the TCRdb copy is restricted to in-frame clones and leaves out a portion. The table includes some 45,000 clones, 90% detected once. The chain recombines TRBV4-1 with TRBJ2-3, with a possible D match to TRBD2 (6 bases). Source: peripheral blood, taken 28 days after the second AZD1222 dose. The TCR comes from an adult who received the AZD1222 COVID-19 vaccine. CDR3: CASSQTGTTDTQYF. Written as DNA, the CDR3 is TGCGCCAGCAGCCAAACCGGGACTACAGATACGCAGTATTTT.